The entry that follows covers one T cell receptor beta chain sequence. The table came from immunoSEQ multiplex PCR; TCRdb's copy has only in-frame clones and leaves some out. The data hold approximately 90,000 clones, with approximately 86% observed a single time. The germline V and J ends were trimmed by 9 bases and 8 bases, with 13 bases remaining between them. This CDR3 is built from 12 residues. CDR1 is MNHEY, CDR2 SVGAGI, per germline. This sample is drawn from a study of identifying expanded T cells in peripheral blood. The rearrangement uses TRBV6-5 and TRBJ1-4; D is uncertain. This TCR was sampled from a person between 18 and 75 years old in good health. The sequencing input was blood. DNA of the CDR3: TGTGCCAGTAGGTCGGTGGGGGAAAAACTGTTTTTT. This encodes CASRSVGEKLFF.